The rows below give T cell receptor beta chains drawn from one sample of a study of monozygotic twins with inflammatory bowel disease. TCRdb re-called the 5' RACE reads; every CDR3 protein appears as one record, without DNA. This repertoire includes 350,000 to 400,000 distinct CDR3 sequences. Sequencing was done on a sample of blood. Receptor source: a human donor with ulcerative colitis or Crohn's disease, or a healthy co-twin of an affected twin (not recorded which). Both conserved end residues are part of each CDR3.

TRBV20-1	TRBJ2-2	CSTSGGNTGELFF
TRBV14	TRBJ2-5	CASSQELGGQETQYF
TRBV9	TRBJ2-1	CASSVVARLNNEQFF
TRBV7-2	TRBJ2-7	CASSPSGFNEQYF
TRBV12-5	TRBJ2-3	CASARVAVTDTQYF
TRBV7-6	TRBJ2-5	CASSFRAETQYF
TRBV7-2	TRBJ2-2	CASSSRGSGELFF
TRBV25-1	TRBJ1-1	CASSEMGGGTEAFF
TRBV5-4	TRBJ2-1	CASSLGDRSGGQFF
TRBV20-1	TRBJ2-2	CSARAGGSTGELFF
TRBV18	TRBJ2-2	CASSPYKAGATGELFF
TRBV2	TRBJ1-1	CASSETREAFF
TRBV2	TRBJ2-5	CASRPTRGQETQYF
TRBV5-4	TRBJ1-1	CASSSRRVMNTEAFF
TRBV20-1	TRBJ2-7	CSARVPTGGIYEQYF
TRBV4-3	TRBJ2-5	CASSQFGRGEETQYF
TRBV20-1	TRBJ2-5	CSAIANFEETQYF
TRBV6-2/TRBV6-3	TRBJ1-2	CASSYPPDGPYGYTF
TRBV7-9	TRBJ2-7	CASSSIATGAYEQYF
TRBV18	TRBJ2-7	CASSPPTGVSEQYF
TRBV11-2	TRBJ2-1	CASSGAWGSSYNEQFF
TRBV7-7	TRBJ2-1	CASSSGVSGGAYEQFF
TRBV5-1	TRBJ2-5	CASSDGGGQETQYF
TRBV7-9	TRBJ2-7	CASSPEGGRPYEQYF
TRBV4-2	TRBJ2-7	CASSQGTGNLEQYF
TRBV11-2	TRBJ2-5	CASSLDLGLAGGRETQYF
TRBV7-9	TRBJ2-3	CASSPREVGDTQYF
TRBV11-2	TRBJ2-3	CASSPGTSGGSATDTQYF
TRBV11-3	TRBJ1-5	CASSLDPWGQNQPQHF
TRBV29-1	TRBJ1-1	CSVDRGGATEAFF
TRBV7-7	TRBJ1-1	CASSKNGILTEAFF
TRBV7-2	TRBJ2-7	CASSQGWTAAYEQYF
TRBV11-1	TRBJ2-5	CASRGGTSGGTFQETQYF
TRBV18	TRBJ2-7	CASSSGGVEQYF
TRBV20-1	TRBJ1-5	CSARDRRTGYQPQHF
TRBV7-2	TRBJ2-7	CASTPGVSGEQYF
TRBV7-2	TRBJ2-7	CASSAIQGIIYEQYF